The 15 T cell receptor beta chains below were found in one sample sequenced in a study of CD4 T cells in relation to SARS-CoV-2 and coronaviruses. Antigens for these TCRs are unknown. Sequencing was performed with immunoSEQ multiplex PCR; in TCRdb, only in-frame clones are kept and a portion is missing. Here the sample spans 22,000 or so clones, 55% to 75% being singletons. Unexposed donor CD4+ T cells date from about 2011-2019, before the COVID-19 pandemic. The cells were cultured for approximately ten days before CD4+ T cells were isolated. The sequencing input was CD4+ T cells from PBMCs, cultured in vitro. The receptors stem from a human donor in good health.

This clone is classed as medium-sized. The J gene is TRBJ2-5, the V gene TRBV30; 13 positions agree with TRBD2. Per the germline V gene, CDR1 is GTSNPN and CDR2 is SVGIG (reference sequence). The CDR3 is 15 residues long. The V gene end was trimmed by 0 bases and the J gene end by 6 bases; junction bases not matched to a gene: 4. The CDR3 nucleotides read TGTGCCTGGAGTGTACTAGCGGGAGGGTATCAGACCCAGTACTTC. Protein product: CAWSVLAGGYQTQYF.

CDR3: CASSLAGEGNTIYF. The CDR3 DNA is TGTGCCAGCAGCTTAGCGGGGGAAGGAAACACCATATATTTT. The chain employs TRBV7-7 and TRBJ1-3; possibly TRBD1 for D (5 bases). From germline, CDR1 is SSHAT and CDR2 FNYEAQ (reference sequence). Trimming removed 0 bases from V and 4 bases from J, with 7 bases in between. The CDR3 contains 14 residues.

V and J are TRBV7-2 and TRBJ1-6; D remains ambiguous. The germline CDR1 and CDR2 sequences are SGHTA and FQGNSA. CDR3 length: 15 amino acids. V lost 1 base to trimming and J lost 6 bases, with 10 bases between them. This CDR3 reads CASSLVAGPNSPLHF. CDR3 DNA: TGTGCCAGCAGCTTAGTGGCAGGCCCTAATTCACCCCTCCACTTT.

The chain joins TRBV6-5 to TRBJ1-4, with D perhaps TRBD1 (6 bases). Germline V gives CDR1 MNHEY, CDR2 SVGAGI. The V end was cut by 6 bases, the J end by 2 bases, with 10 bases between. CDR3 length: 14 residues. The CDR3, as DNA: TGTGCCAGCAGGGCACAGGGCACTAATGAAAAACTGTTTTTT. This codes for CASRAQGTNEKLFF.

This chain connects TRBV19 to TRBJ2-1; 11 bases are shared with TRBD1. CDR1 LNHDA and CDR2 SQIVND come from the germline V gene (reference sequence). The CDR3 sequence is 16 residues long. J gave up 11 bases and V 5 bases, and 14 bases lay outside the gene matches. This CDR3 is CASSLPGTGGTQKQFF. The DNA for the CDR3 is TGTGCCAGTAGTCTCCCTGGGACAGGGGGAACCCAGAAGCAGTTCTTC.

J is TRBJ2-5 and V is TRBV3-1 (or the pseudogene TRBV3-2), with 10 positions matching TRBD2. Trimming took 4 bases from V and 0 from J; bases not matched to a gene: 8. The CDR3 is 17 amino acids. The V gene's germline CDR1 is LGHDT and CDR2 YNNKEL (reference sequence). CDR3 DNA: TGTGCCAGCAGCCCCCGGCTAGCGGGGGCCGACCAAGAGACCCAGTACTTC. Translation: CASSPRLAGADQETQYF.

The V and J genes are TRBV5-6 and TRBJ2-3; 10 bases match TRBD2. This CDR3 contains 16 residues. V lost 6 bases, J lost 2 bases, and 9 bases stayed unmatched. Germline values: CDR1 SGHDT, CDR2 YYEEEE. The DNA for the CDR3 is TGTGCCAGCAATGAGGTAGCGGGGGGCAACACAGATACGCAGTATTTT. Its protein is CASNEVAGGNTDTQYF.

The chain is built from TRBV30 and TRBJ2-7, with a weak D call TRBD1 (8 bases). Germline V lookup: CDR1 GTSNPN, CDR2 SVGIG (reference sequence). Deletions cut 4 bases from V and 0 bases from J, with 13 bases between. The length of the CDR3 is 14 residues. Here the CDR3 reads CAWNYRGGSYEQYF. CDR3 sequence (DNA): TGTGCCTGGAATTACAGGGGGGGCTCCTACGAGCAGTACTTC.

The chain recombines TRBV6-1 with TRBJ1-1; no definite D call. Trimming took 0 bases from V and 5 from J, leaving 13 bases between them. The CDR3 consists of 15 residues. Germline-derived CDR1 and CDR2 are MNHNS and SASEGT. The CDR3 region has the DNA TGTGCCAGCAGTGAAGCAGAGGGTAGATGGACTGAAGCTTTCTTT. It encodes CASSEAEGRWTEAFF.

CDR3 nucleotides: TGTGCCAGTAGTATAGTGACGGGGACGGTCGGCTACACCTTC. Its translation is CASSIVTGTVGYTF. The chain uses TRBV19 and TRBJ1-2; D is perhaps TRBD1 (5 bases). In germline, CDR1 is LNHDA, CDR2 SQIVND (reference sequence). Trimming left V 1 base short and J 8 bases short, with 14 bases between. The CDR3 runs to 14 residues.

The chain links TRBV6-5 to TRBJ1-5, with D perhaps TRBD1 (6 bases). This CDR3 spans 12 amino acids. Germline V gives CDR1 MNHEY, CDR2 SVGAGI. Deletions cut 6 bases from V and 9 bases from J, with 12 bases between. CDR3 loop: CASRSRGGPQHF. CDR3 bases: TGTGCCAGCAGGTCCAGGGGAGGGCCCCAGCATTTT.

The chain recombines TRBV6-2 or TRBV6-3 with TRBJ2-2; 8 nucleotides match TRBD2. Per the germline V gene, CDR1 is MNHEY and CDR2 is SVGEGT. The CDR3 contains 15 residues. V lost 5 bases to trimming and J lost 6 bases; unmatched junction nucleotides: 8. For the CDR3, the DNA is TGTGCCAGCAGTACGCGACTAGCGTGGGCCGGGGAGCTGTTTTTT. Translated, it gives CASSTRLAWAGELFF.

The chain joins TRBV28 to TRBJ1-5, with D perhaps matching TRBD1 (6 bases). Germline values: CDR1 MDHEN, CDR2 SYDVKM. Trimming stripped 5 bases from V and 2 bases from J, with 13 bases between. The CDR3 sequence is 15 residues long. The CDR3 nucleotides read TGTGCCAGCAGTCCGGAGACAGGTGGCAATCAGCCCCAGCATTTT. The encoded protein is CASSPETGGNQPQHF.

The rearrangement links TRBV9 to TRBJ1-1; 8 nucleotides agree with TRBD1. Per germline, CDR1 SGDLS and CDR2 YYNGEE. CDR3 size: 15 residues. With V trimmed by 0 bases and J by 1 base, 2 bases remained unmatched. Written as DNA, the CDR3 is TGTGCCAGCAGCGTAGGACAGGGGCCGAACACTGAAGCTTTCTTT. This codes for CASSVGQGPNTEAFF.

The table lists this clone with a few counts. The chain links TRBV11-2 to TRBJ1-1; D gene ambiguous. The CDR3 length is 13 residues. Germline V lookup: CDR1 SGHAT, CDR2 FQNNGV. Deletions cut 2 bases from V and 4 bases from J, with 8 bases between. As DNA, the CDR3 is TGTGCCAGCAGCTTATTACCGGGCACTGAAGCTTTCTTT. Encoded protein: CASSLLPGTEAFF.